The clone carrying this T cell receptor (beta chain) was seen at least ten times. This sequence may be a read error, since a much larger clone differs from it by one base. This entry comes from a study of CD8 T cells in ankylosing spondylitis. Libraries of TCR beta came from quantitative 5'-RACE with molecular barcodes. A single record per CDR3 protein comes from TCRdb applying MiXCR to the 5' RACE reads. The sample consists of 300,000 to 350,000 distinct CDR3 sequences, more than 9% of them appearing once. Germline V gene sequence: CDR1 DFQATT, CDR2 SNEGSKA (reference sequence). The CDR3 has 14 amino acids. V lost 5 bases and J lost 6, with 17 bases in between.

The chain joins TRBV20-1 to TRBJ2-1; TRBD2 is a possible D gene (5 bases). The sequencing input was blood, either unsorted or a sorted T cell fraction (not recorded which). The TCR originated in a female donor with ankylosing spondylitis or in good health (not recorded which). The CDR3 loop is CSASQLRAFNEQFF. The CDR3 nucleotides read TGCAGTGCTTCACAATTGCGGGCCTTCAATGAGCAGTTCTTC.